This T cell receptor beta chain derives from a study of T cell responses to AZD1222 COVID-19 vaccine. In the study overall: Second-dose schedules of about 4 or about 12 weeks were combined. Study outcomes and limitations: Spike-specific TCR breadth and depth both grew after two AZD1222 doses. The donor group comprised mostly white British people and more females; the analysis possibly underestimated clonal diversity. Reports indicate that nearly half of spike-specific TCRs are directed at unmutated variant regions.

Details on this clone: The antigen is not known.

V shed 0 bases, J shed 3 bases, and the junction held 5 bases outside the gene matches. Germline values: CDR1 SGHTA, CDR2 FQGNSA. This CDR3 has 16 amino acids. Assay used: immunoSEQ multiplex PCR; TCRdb lists only in-frame clones, some missing. The sample lists nearly 110,000 clones; around 91% were seen once. The chain carries TRBV7-2 and TRBJ2-3; 8 bases align to TRBD1. This clonotype was obtained from an adult in good health. The sample here was peripheral blood, taken on day 0 of AZD1222 vaccination. The CDR3 bases are TGTGCCAGCAGCTTAGCGGGCAGGGGGCTTACAGATACGCAGTATTTT. As protein: CASSLAGRGLTDTQYF. Full variable domain (outside the CDR3, taken from reference TRBV7-2 and TRBJ2-3): GAGVSQSPSNKVTEKGKDVELRCDPISGHTALYWYRQSLGQGLEFLIYFQGNSAPDKSGLPSDRFSAERTGGSVSTLTIQRTQQEDSAVYLCASSLAGRGLTDTQYFGPGTRLTVL.